This TCR beta chain was identified during a study of blood T cell repertoires in COVID-19. Using immunoSEQ multiplex PCR, the repertoire was profiled, and TCRdb retains in-frame clones only, with some absent. The sample consists of roughly 350,000 clones, 75% to 90% of them appearing once. Germline V gene data show CDR1 as MNHEY and CDR2 as SVGAGI. J gave up 5 bases and V 6 bases, and 3 bases lay outside the gene matches. The CDR3 is made up of 14 amino acids. V is TRBV6-5 and J is TRBJ2-2, with TRBD2 matching 10 bases. Sequenced input: peripheral blood. The sequence came from a woman in her forties or fifties with COVID-19, enrolled during active disease. The CDR3 loop is CASSRLAGTGELFF. In nucleotides, the CDR3 is TGTGCCAGCAGCCGACTAGCGGGTACCGGGGAGCTGTTTTTT.